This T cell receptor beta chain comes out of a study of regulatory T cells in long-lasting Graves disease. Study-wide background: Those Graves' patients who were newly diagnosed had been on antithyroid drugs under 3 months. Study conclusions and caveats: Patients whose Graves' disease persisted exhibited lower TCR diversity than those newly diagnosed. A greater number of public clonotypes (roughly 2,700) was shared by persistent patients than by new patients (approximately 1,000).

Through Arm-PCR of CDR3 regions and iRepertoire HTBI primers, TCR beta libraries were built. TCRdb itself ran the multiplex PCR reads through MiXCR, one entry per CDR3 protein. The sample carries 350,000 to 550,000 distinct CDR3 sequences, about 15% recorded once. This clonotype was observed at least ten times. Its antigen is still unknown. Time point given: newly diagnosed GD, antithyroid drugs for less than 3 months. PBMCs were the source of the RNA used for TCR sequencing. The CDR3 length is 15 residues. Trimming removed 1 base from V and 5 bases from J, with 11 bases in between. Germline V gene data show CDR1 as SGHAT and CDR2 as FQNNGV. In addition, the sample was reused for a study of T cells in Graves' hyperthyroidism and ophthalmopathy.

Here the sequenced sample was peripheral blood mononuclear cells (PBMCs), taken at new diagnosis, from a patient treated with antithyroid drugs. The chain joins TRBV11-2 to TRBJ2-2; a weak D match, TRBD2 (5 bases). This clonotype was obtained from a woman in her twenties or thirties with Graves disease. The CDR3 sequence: CASSLVRVATGELFF. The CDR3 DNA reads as TGTGCCAGCAGCTTAGTGAGGGTAGCTACCGGGGAGCTGTTTTTT. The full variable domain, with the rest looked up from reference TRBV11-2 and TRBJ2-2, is EAGVAQSPRYKIIEKRQSVAFWCNPISGHATLYWYQQILGQGPKLLIQFQNNGVVDDSQLPKDRFSAERLKGVDSTLKIQPAKLEDSAVYLCASSLVRVATGELFFGEGSRLTVL.